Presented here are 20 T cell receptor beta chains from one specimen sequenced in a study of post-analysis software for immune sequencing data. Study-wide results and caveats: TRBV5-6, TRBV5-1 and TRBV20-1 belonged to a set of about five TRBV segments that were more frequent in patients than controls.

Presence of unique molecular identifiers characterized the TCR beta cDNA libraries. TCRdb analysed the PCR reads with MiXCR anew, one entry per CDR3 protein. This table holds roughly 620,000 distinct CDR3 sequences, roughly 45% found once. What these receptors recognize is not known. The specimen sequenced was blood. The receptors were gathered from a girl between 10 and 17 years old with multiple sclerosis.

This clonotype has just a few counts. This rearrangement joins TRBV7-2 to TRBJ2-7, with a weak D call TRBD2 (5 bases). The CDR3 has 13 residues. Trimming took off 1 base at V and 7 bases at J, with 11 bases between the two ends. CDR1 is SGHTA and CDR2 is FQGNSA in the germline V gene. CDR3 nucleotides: TGTGCCAGCAGCTTAGGGATTCGGGGTGAGCAGTACTTC. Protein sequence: CASSLGIRGEQYF.

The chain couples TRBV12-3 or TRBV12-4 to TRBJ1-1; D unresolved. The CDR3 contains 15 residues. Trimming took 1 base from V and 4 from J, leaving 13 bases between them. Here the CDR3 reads CASSLERFISTEAFF. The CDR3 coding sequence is TGTGCCAGCAGTTTAGAAAGGTTTATAAGCACTGAAGCTTTCTTT.

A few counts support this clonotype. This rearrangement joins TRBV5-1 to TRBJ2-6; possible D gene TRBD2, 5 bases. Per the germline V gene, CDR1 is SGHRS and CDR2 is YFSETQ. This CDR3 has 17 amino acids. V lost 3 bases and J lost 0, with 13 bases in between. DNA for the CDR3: TGCGCCAGCAGCTCCCCAACGGGAATCTCTGGGGCCAACGTCCTGACTTTC. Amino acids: CASSSPTGISGANVLTF.

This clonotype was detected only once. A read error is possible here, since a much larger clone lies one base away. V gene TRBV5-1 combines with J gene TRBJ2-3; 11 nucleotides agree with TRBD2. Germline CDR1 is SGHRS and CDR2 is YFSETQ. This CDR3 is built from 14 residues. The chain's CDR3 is CASVTSGSPDMQYF. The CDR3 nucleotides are TGCGCCAGCGTAACTAGCGGGAGTCCTGATATGCAGTATTTT.

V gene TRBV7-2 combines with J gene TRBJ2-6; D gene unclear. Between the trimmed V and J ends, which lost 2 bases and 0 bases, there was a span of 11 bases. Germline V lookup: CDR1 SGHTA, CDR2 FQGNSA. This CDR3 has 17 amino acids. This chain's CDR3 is CASSLRTVSSGANVLTF. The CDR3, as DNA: TGTGCCAGCAGCTTAAGGACCGTCAGCTCTGGGGCCAACGTCCTGACTTTC. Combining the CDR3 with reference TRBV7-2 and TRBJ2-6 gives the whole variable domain GAGVSQSPSNKVTEKGKDVELRCDPISGHTALYWYRQSLGQGLEFLIYFQGNSAPDKSGLPSDRFSAERTGGSVSTLTIQRTQQEDSAVYLCASSLRTVSSGANVLTFGAGSRLTVL.

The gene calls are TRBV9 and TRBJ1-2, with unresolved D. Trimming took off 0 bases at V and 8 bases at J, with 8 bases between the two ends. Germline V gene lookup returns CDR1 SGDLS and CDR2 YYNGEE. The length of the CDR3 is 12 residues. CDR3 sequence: CASSVERSGYTF. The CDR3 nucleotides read TGTGCCAGCAGCGTAGAACGTAGCGGCTACACCTTC.

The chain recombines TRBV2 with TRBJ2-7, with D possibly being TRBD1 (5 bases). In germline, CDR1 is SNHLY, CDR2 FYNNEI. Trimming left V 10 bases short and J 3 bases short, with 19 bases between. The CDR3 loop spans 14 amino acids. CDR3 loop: CATRLMGLNYEQYF. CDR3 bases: TGTGCCACCAGGTTAATGGGGCTGAACTACGAGCAGTACTTC.

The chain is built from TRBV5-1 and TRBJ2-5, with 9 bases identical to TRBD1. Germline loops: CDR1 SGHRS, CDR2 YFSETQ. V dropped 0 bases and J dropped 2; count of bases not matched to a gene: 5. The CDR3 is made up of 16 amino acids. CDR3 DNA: TGCGCCAGCAGCTTGGGGGACAGGGCTAAGCAAGAGACCCAGTACTTC. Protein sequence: CASSLGDRAKQETQYF. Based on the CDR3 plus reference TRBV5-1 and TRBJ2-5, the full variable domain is KAGVTQTPRYLIKTRGQQVTLSCSPISGHRSVSWYQQTPGQGLQFLFEYFSETQRNKGNFPGRFSGRQFSNSRSEMNVSTLELGDSALYLCASSLGDRAKQETQYFGPGTRLLVL.

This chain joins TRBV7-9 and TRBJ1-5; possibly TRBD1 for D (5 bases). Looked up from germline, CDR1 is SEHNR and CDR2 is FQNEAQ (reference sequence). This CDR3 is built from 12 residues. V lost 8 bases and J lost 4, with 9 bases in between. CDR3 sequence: CASQQDNQPQHF. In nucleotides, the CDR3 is TGTGCCAGCCAACAGGATAATCAGCCCCAGCATTTT.

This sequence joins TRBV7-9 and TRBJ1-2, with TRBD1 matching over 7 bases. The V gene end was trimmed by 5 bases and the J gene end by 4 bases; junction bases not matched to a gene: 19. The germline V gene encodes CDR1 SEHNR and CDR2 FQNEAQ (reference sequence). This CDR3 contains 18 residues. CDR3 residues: CASSRSRSTGAAIYGYTF. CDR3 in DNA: TGTGCCAGCAGCCGAAGCCGGAGCACAGGGGCGGCCATCTATGGCTACACCTTC.

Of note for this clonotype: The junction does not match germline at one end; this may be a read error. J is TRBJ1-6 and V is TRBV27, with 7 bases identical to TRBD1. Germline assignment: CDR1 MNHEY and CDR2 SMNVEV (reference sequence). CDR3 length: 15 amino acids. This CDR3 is CASSLASGGNSPLHF. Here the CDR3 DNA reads TGTGCCAGCAGTTTAGCCTCAGGGGGAAATTCACCTCTCCACTTT.

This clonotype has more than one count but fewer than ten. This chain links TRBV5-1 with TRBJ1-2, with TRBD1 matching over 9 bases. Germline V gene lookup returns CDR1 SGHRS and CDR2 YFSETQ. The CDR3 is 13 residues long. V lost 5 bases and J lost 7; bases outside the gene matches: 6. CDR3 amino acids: CASSWDREGGYTF. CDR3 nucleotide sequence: TGCGCCAGCAGTTGGGACAGGGAAGGTGGCTACACCTTC. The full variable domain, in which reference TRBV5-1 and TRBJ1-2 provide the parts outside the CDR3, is KAGVTQTPRYLIKTRGQQVTLSCSPISGHRSVSWYQQTPGQGLQFLFEYFSETQRNKGNFPGRFSGRQFSNSRSEMNVSTLELGDSALYLCASSWDREGGYTFGSGTRLTVV.

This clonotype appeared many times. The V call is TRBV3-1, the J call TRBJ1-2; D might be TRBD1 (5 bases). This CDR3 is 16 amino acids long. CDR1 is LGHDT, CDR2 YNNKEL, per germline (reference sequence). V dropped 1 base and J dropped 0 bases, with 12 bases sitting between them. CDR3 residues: CASSQGGEIANYGYTF. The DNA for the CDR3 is TGTGCCAGCAGCCAAGGGGGGGAGATAGCTAACTATGGCTACACCTTC.

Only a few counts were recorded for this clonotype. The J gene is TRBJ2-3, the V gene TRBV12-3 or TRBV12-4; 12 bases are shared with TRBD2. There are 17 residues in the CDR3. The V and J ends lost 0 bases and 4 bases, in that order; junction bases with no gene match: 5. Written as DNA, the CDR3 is TGTGCCAGCAGTTTAGCCCAGACTAGCGGGAGTTCAGATACGCAGTATTTT. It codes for CASSLAQTSGSSDTQYF.

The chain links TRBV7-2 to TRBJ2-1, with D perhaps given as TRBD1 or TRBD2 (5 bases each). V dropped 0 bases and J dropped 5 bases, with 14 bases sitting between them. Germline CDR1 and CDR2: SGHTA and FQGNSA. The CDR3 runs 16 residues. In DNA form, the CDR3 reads TGTGCCAGCAGCTTAGCTCTTGGGGGTTTGAACAATGAGCAGTTCTTC. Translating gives CASSLALGGLNNEQFF.

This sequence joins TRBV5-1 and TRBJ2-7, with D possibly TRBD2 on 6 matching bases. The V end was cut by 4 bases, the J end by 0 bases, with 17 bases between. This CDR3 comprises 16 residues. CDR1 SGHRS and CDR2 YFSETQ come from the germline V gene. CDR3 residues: CASSLPPRGSSYEQYF. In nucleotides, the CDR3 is TGCGCCAGCAGCCTCCCCCCCCGGGGGTCCTCCTACGAGCAGTACTTC.

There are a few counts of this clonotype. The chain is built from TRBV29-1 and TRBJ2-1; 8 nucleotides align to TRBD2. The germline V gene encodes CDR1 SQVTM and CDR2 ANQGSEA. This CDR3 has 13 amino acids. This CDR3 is CTVGGLGAPEQFF. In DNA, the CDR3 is TGCACCGTGGGGGGACTAGGCGCACCTGAGCAGTTCTTC.

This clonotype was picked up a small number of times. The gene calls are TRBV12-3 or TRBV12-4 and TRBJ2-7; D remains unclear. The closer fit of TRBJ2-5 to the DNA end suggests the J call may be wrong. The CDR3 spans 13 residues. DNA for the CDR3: TGTGCCAGCAGTTTTGGAAGGAAGCGGACCCAGTACTTC. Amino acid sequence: CASSFGRKRTQYF.

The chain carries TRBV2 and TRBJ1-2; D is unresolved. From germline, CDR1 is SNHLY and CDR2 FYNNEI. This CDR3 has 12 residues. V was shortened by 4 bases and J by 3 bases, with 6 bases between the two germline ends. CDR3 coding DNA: TGTGCCAGCAGTGGACCGTACTATGGCTACACCTTC. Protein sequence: CASSGPYYGYTF. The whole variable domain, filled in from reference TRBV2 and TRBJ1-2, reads EPEVTQTPSHQVTQMGQEVILRCVPISNHLYFYWYRQILGQKVEFLVSFYNNEISEKSEIFDDQFSVERPDGSNFTLKIRSTKLEDSAMYFCASSGPYYGYTFGSGTRLTVV.

The CDR3 sequence is CSAGGQFQRESRNIQYF. The CDR3 DNA reads TGCAGTGCTGGTGGACAGTTTCAGCGGGAGAGTCGGAACATTCAGTACTTC. The V call is TRBV20-1, the J call TRBJ2-4; 8 positions match TRBD2. CDR1 is DFQATT and CDR2 is SNEGSKA in the germline V gene (reference sequence). The V segment lost 5 bases and the J segment 7 bases; nucleotides outside the gene matches: 19. This CDR3 comprises 17 residues.